These T cell receptor beta chains were read from a single sample in a study of T cell changes during pregnancy in multiple sclerosis. Method: immunoSEQ multiplex PCR; TCRdb's copy keeps in-frame clones and lacks some. The data show approximately 28,000 clones, roughly 90% seen once. The source was CD8+ T cells from peripheral blood mononuclear cells, collected in the second trimester of pregnancy. Receptor source: a female donor with multiple sclerosis, enrolled in a pregnancy study. Each CDR3 is given with its conserved first and last residue. D genes are given only for firm matches. Clone size appears in some rows only: once, few, many, or a class for an expanded clone.

clone size | D gene | J gene | V gene | CDR3 protein | CDR3 DNA
- | TRBD1 | TRBJ2-7 | TRBV28 | CASSPRQGPYEQYF | TGTGCCAGCAGCCCTAGACAGGGCCCCTACGAGCAGTACTTC
- | - | TRBJ2-1 | TRBV6-1 | CASSESILYNEQFF | TGTGCCAGCAGTGAATCTATTCTTTACAATGAGCAGTTCTTC
once | TRBD2 | TRBJ2-3 | TRBV6-4 | CASSDKAGGTDTQYF | TGTGCCAGCAGTGATAAAGCGGGAGGCACAGATACGCAGTATTTT
- | TRBD1 | TRBJ1-2 | TRBV11-3 | CASSHGGPGQGLANYGYTF | TGTGCCAGCAGCCACGGGGGCCCGGGACAGGGTTTAGCTAACTATGGCTACACCTTC
- | TRBD1 | TRBJ2-2 | TRBV6-4 | CATGTGDTGELFF | TGTGCCACCGGGACAGGCGACACCGGGGAGCTGTTTTTT
- | TRBD1 | TRBJ2-5 | TRBV15 | CATSRLWTGRETQYF | TGTGCCACCAGCAGATTATGGACAGGGAGAGAGACCCAGTACTTC
- | TRBD1 | TRBJ1-2 | TRBV27 | CASSLLYSAGGHGYTF | TGTGCCAGCAGTTTATTATACTCTGCAGGGGGCCATGGCTACACCTTC
- | - | TRBJ1-1 | TRBV15 | CATSRGVNFRVGEAFF | TGTGCCACCAGCAGAGGAGTCAACTTCAGGGTCGGTGAAGCTTTCTTT
- | - | TRBJ2-1 | TRBV19 | CASSTPPGLTNNEQFF | TGTGCCAGTAGTACACCTCCGGGACTGACGAACAATGAGCAGTTCTTC
- | - | TRBJ2-1 | TRBV13 | CASSGEYNEQFF | TGTGCCAGCTCAGGGGAGTACAATGAGCAGTTCTTC
once | - | TRBJ2-1 | TRBV5-5 | CASSQDQFEQFF | TGTGCCAGCAGCCAAGATCAGTTTGAGCAGTTCTTC
- | TRBD2 | TRBJ2-5 | TRBV6-5 | CASSYLGGLQETQYF | TGTGCCAGCAGTTACTTGGGAGGGCTCCAAGAGACCCAGTACTTC
- | - | TRBJ1-6 | TRBV6-5 | CASSHRVLTLHF | TGTGCCAGCAGCCACAGGGTTTTAACCCTCCACTTT
- | TRBD1 | TRBJ1-1 | TRBV11-2 | CASSWGTGEPFSEAFF | TGTGCCAGCAGCTGGGGGACAGGGGAACCGTTCTCTGAAGCTTTCTTT
- | - | TRBJ2-3 | TRBV15 | CATSPGRETDTQYF | TGTGCCACCAGTCCGGGCAGGGAAACAGATACGCAGTATTTT
once | - | TRBJ1-3 | TRBV18 | CASSPAGGNTIYF | TGTGCCAGCTCACCGGCAGGGGGAAACACCATATATTTT
once | - | TRBJ2-5 | TRBV7-6 | CASSSLEETQYF | TGTGCCAGCAGCTCCCTTGAAGAGACCCAGTACTTC
- | - | TRBJ2-5 | TRBV7-9 | CASSLLGGGYQETQYF | TGTGCCAGCAGCCTTTTGGGTGGAGGTTACCAAGAGACCCAGTACTTC
- | - | TRBJ2-7 | TRBV27 | CASSLGAGTYEQYF | TGTGCCAGCAGTTTAGGGGCGGGGACGTACGAGCAGTACTTC
- | - | TRBJ2-5 | TRBV6-5 | CASSVGTLEYF | TGTGCCAGCAGCGTCGGGACATTGGAGTACTTC
- | TRBD1 | TRBJ1-2 | TRBV11-2 | CASSPDRGNYGYTF | TGTGCCAGCAGCCCCGACAGGGGGAACTATGGCTACACCTTC
once | - | TRBJ2-1 | TRBV29-1 | CSVIGGSGEQFF | TGCAGCGTAATTGGAGGGTCCGGCGAGCAGTTCTTC
- | - | TRBJ2-3 | TRBV5-1 | CASSFLAGTDTQYF | TGCGCCAGCAGCTTCCTAGCTGGGACAGATACGCAGTATTTT
- | - | TRBJ1-3 | TRBV11-2 | CASSSGTGNTIYF | TGTGCCAGCAGCTCCGGGACAGGAAACACCATATATTTT
- | - | TRBJ2-1 | TRBV5-4 | CASSQDQGSSYNEQFF | TGTGCCAGCAGCCAAGATCAGGGGAGCTCCTACAATGAGCAGTTCTTC
- | TRBD2 | TRBJ2-1 | TRBV6-6 | CASSLAGAYNEQFF | TGTGCCAGCAGTTTAGCGGGAGCCTACAATGAGCAGTTCTTC
- | - | TRBJ2-2 | TRBV7-9 | CASSQYEGSTGELFF | TGCGCCAGCAGCCAATATGAGGGAAGCACCGGGGAGCTGTTTTTT
- | TRBD1 | TRBJ2-7 | TRBV28 | CASTPGQGGEQYF | TGTGCCAGCACCCCGGGACAGGGCGGCGAGCAGTACTTC
- | TRBD2 | TRBJ2-1 | TRBV19 | CASTGTSGNEQFF | TGTGCCAGTACCGGGACTAGCGGCAATGAGCAGTTCTTC
- | - | TRBJ1-2 | TRBV7-2 | CASYGTGSGYTF | TGTGCCAGCTACGGAACAGGGTCTGGCTACACCTTC
- | - | TRBJ2-3 | TRBV2 | CASSPRLASVDADTQYF | TGTGCCAGCAGTCCACGGTTAGCCAGCGTTGATGCAGATACGCAGTATTTT
- | - | TRBJ2-3 | TRBV11-2 | CASSLDHGESTDTQYF | TGTGCCAGCAGCTTAGACCATGGGGAGAGCACAGATACGCAGTATTTT
few | - | TRBJ1-5 | TRBV6-4 | CASSRGADQPQHF | TGTGCCAGCAGTAGGGGCGCTGATCAGCCCCAGCATTTT
- | TRBD1 | TRBJ2-7 | TRBV7-9 | CASSLKGTGEQYF | TGTGCCAGCAGTTTGAAGGGGACAGGGGAGCAGTACTTC
- | TRBD2 | TRBJ2-5 | TRBV2 | CASSERERSQYF | TGTGCCAGCAGTGAGCGGGAGAGGTCCCAGTACTTC
once | TRBD2 | TRBJ2-1 | TRBV19 | CASSPKGLAFDNEQFF | TGTGCCAGTAGTCCCAAGGGACTAGCGTTTGACAATGAGCAGTTCTTC
- | - | TRBJ2-7 | TRBV6-1 | CASRGTASYEQYF | TGTGCCAGCAGGGGGACTGCCAGTTACGAGCAGTACTTC
- | - | TRBJ2-5 | TRBV7-9 | CASSLVGQSETQYF | TGTGCCAGCAGCTTAGTTGGGCAGAGTGAGACCCAGTACTTC
- | TRBD2 | TRBJ2-1 | TRBV27 | CASSNSGSSYNEQFF | TGTGCCAGCAGTAACAGCGGGAGCTCCTACAATGAGCAGTTCTTC